This is a list of T cell receptor beta chains from one sample in a study of Siglec-9 on CD8 T cells in melanoma. Produced via immunoSEQ multiplex PCR; TCRdb's table is partial and in-frame only. The sample comprises about 30,000 clones, more than 80% of which are singletons, and about 6% rests with the top ten. The sequenced material came from Siglec-9- CD8+ T cells sorted from blood. These receptors originate from a human donor in good health. The CDR3 runs from the conserved cysteine through the conserved F or W. The order of the fields is V gene, clone size, CDR3 protein. Rows may omit the clone size; those that give it use once, few, many or a size class.

TRBV6-1 | few | CATGSGGNQPQHF
TRBV7-2 | - | CASSSSWDGEAFF
TRBV9 | - | CASSPGAGNTDTQYF
TRBV7-6 | - | CASSFLGQGADNEKLFF
TRBV5-1 | - | CASSPPTRPYEQYF
TRBV5-3 | - | CARSLDRNTEAFF
TRBV5-1 | - | CASSPGTDNTGELFF
TRBV27 | - | CASSSPLGEQYF
TRBV7-9 | - | CASSTGWETQYF
TRBV15 | - | CATSSRLANYGYTF
TRBV12-5 | - | CASGGPEGTPHNYGYTF
TRBV10-1 | - | CASSESVGASNTGELFF
TRBV6-5 | - | CASSSRTKSSYNEQFF
TRBV18 | - | CASSPRDTMFNQPQHF
TRBV29-1 | - | CSVEVWGGQGAYNEQFF
TRBV4-2 | - | CASSQEGAGGFQETQYF
TRBV2 | few | CATSSGTLEAFF
TRBV5-4 | - | CASSLVDGRGSQGYTF
TRBV28 | few | CASSPHNQPQHF
TRBV13 | - | CASSLETQEGGYEQYF
TRBV19 | few | CASSMGGPTEAFF
TRBV7-2 | - | CASSLGRGHEKLFF
TRBV9 | - | CASSVVEGFSGANVLTF
TRBV5-1 | - | CASSLAQDYNEQFF
TRBV27 | - | CASSLYRDRAVNEQFF
TRBV7-6 | - | CASSLGGSGEQYF
TRBV5-1 | - | CASSSLLYQETQYF
TRBV7-9 | - | CASSLRLAGGYNEQFF
TRBV9 | - | CASKGTASTDTQYF
TRBV15 | - | CATSRRQGSTNEKLFF
TRBV19 | few | CASSTLNQPQHF
TRBV7-3 | few | CASSTVLGTNEQFF
TRBV6-5 | - | CASSGRSYTEAFF
TRBV4-1 | - | CASSQLSGGLAYEQYF
TRBV5-4 | - | CASGKGVAYEQYF
TRBV7-8 | - | CASSLGTEAFF
TRBV7-3 | - | CASSLSAGESTEAFF
TRBV27 | - | CASSLNVGLAGGVDTQYF
TRBV5-8 | - | CAGQPGQGPDTQYF
TRBV5-4 | - | CASSLASRSMYYTF
TRBV30 | - | CAWSSQRGQPQHF
TRBV27 | - | CASSFMLGANYGYTF
TRBV30 | - | CAWSQGATYEQFF
TRBV6-5 | - | CASRKLQGIQPQHF
TRBV4-1 | - | CASSQDATDTQYF
TRBV5-4 | - | CASSLAGTGSYYGYTF
TRBV7-9 | few | CASSPSLSQPQHF
TRBV19 | once | CASSIAAREGRTEAFF
TRBV19 | - | CASSMAGANGYTF
TRBV7-5 | - | CVRSFKPLRDRVWGYTF